One and the same sample provided the 20 T cell receptor beta chains below, sequenced in a study of early T cells in non-severe SARS-CoV-2 infection. TCRdb redid the calling of the 5' RACE reads with MiXCR, one entry per CDR3 protein. The sample contains around 64,000 distinct CDR3 sequences, roughly 12% of which appear only once. Sequencing was performed on whole blood, taken at baseline. These receptors all stem from an adult who was a healthcare worker with PCR-confirmed SARS-CoV-2 infection or an uninfected control (not recorded which).

Many counts were recorded for this clonotype. The chain carries TRBV3-1 and TRBJ2-3; D is ambiguous. The germline gives CDR1 LGHDT, CDR2 YNNKEL (reference sequence). V gave up 1 base and J gave up 0 bases, with 8 bases separating them. The CDR3 is 15 amino acids. CDR3 DNA sequence: TGTGCCAGCAGCCAAGTCTTGTCTAGCACAGATACGCAGTATTTT. Encoded protein: CASSQVLSSTDTQYF.

This chain uses TRBV24-1 with TRBJ2-3, with D unresolved. CDR3 size: 13 residues. The germline CDR1 and CDR2 sequences are KGHDR and SFDVKD. V was pared by 4 bases and J by 0 bases, with 4 bases between. The CDR3 loop reads CATSDDSTDTQYF. CDR3 bases: TGTGCCACCAGTGACGACAGCACAGATACGCAGTATTTT.

This clonotype was seen only a few times. This chain uses TRBV7-8 with TRBJ1-2; 8 bases agree with TRBD1. With 5 bases clipped from V and 13 bases from J, the junction kept 21 bases outside the gene matches. CDR1 is SGHVS, CDR2 FQNEAQ, per germline. CDR3 size: 16 residues. The CDR3 protein is CASSPGRPPTGALVTF. As DNA, the CDR3 is TGTGCCAGCAGCCCCGGCAGACCTCCGACAGGGGCCTTAGTCACCTTC.

At least ten counts were recorded for this clonotype. The V gene is TRBV20-1, the J gene TRBJ1-1; no definite D call. The CDR3 is made up of 13 amino acids. V gave up 6 bases and J gave up 2 bases, with 13 bases separating them. Germline loops: CDR1 DFQATT, CDR2 SNEGSKA (reference sequence). CDR3 residues: CSAHVQFNTEAFF. DNA of the CDR3: TGCAGTGCCCATGTACAATTCAACACTGAAGCTTTCTTT.

The CDR3 DNA sequence: TGTGCCAGCGGACCGACAGGTAGCGGCACCGGGGAGCTGTTTTTT. The encoded protein is CASGPTGSGTGELFF. J is TRBJ2-2 and V is TRBV9; D may be TRBD1 or TRBD2 (6 bases each). V was trimmed by 7 bases and J by 4 bases, leaving 17 bases between them. CDR1 and CDR2 (germline): SGDLS, YYNGEE. The CDR3 spans 15 residues.

This clonotype was counted a few times. The chain employs TRBV4-2 and TRBJ1-1, with a weak D call TRBD1 (5 bases). V lost 4 bases and J lost 4, with 13 bases in between. The CDR3 has 14 amino acids. Germline-derived CDR1 and CDR2 are LGHNA and YNFKEQ. The CDR3 nucleotides read TGTGCCAGCAGCCCTACGGGGACCTTCACTGAAGCTTTCTTT. Its protein is CASSPTGTFTEAFF.

In its sample, this clonotype was seen many times. V is TRBV6-2 or TRBV6-3 and J is TRBJ2-7, with D uncertain. V was trimmed by 2 bases and J by 1 base, leaving 30 bases between them. The CDR3 spans 21 residues. CDR1 MNHEY and CDR2 SVGEGT come from the germline V gene. The CDR3, as DNA: TGTGCCAGCAGTTACCGCCCTCATTCTCGAGGTCCATCTTCGAAATCCTACGAGCAGTACTTC. Its protein product is CASSYRPHSRGPSSKSYEQYF.

This clonotype has just a few counts. The V and J genes are TRBV14 and TRBJ2-7; D unresolved. CDR1 is SGHDN, CDR2 FVKESK, per germline. The CDR3 spans 14 residues. The ends were cut back, 1 base at V and 2 bases at J, with 9 bases in the middle. The CDR3 nucleotides are TGTGCCAGCAGCCAAGGGGCCTTCACCTACGAGCAGTACTTC. Its protein is CASSQGAFTYEQYF. The whole variable domain, remainder taken from reference TRBV14 and TRBJ2-7, is EAGVTQFPSHSVIEKGQTVTLRCDPISGHDNLYWYRRVMGKEIKFLLHFVKESKQDESGMPNNRFLAERTGGTYSTLKVQPAELEDSGVYFCASSQGAFTYEQYFGPGTRLTVT.

This clonotype was detected only a few times. The chain links TRBV6-2 or TRBV6-3 to TRBJ2-6; D gene ambiguous. The CDR3 totals 15 residues. Germline loops: CDR1 MNHEY, CDR2 SVGEGT. V lost 2 bases to trimming and J lost 0 bases, with 5 bases between them. The CDR3 bases are TGTGCCAGCAGTTACCAGAGCTCTGGGGCCAACGTCCTGACTTTC. This codes for CASSYQSSGANVLTF.

This chain joins TRBV11-2 and TRBJ2-6; no definite D call. Germline V lookup: CDR1 SGHAT, CDR2 FQNNGV. Between the trimmed V and J ends, which lost 0 bases and 0 bases, there was a span of 6 bases. The CDR3 totals 16 residues. In nucleotides, the CDR3 is TGTGCCAGCAGCTTAGATCTTGTCTCTGGGGCCAACGTCCTGACTTTC. It specifies CASSLDLVSGANVLTF.

There are a few counts of this clonotype. This chain links TRBV27 with TRBJ2-2; D not certain. The V end was cut by 6 bases, the J end by 6 bases, with 14 bases between. This CDR3 is 14 amino acids long. The germline V gene has CDR1 MNHEY and CDR2 SMNVEV (reference sequence). CDR3 protein: CASRYLVAAGELFF. The CDR3 region has the DNA TGTGCCAGCAGATATCTAGTGGCGGCCGGGGAGCTGTTTTTT.

On this clonotype itself: The junction shows a germline mismatch at one end, possibly a read error. V is TRBV2 and J is TRBJ2-5; D not resolved. CDR1 SNHLY and CDR2 FYNNEI come from the germline V gene. This CDR3 has 13 residues. CDR3 residues: CACSPRREETQYF. The CDR3 bases are TGTGCCTGCAGCCCTCGACGGGAAGAGACCCAGTACTTC.

This clonotype has just a few counts. As DNA, the CDR3 is TGTGCCAGCAGCTTAGGGACAGTCACAGATACGCAGTATTTT. Its protein product is CASSLGTVTDTQYF. The chain joins TRBV7-2 to TRBJ2-3; tentative D call: TRBD1 (6 bases). Germline loops: CDR1 SGHTA, CDR2 FQGNSA. V was shortened by 1 base and J by 2 bases, with 7 bases between the two germline ends. The CDR3 contains 14 residues.

This clonotype was counted only a few times. The chain recombines TRBV28 with TRBJ2-5; 13 nucleotides align to TRBD2. This CDR3 contains 15 residues. J was trimmed by 6 bases and V by 6 bases; bases with no gene match: 7. In germline, CDR1 is MDHEN, CDR2 SYDVKM. The CDR3 DNA reads TGTGCCAGCAGGACTAGCGGGGGGAATATGCAGACCCAGTACTTC. Translated: CASRTSGGNMQTQYF.

This chain connects TRBV7-2 to TRBJ1-5; the D is unclear. Trimming shortened V by 3 bases and J by 0 bases, and 9 bases separated the two germline ends. The CDR3 extends over 15 amino acids. Germline CDR1 and CDR2: SGHTA and FQGNSA. CDR3 coding DNA: TGTGCCAGCAGCTTGGCGGGTTATAGCAATCAGCCCCAGCATTTT. Amino acid sequence: CASSLAGYSNQPQHF.

This clonotype was seen a few times. Germline and junction disagree at one end, which may indicate a read error. Here the CDR3 DNA reads TGTGCCAGCCGGGGGGTTGTGAAGACTGAAGCTTTCTTT. Residues: CASRGVVKTEAFF. The chain couples TRBV6-2 or TRBV6-3 to TRBJ1-1; perhaps TRBD1 as D (5 bases). This CDR3 is 13 amino acids long. Germline lookup yields CDR1 MNHEY and CDR2 SVGEGT.

This clonotype was recorded only once. This chain links TRBV20-1 with TRBJ2-1, with D hard to call. The CDR3 loop spans 14 amino acids. The germline CDR1 and CDR2 sequences are DFQATT and SNEGSKA (reference sequence). Trimming pared 1 base from V and 7 bases from J, leaving 14 bases between. This CDR3 reads CSARGPDWENEQFF. CDR3 sequence (DNA): TGCAGTGCTAGAGGGCCCGACTGGGAAAATGAGCAGTTCTTC.

The table lists this clonotype with many counts. The chain's CDR3 is CATSDGESYNEQFF. CDR3 sequence (DNA): TGTGCCACCAGTGATGGGGAGAGTTATAATGAGCAGTTCTTC. The chain carries TRBV24-1 and TRBJ2-1; possible D gene TRBD2, 5 bases. This CDR3 region has 14 residues. V gave up 3 bases and J gave up 7 bases, with 12 bases separating them. Per the germline V gene, CDR1 is KGHDR and CDR2 is SFDVKD.

V and J are TRBV5-4 and TRBJ2-1; a possible D gene is TRBD1 (5 bases). The germline gives CDR1 SGHNT, CDR2 YYREEE (reference sequence). Trimming removed 4 bases from V and 0 bases from J, with 8 bases in between. The CDR3 is 14 residues long. In DNA, the CDR3 is TGTGCCAGCAGCGGAGACAGCTCCTACAATGAGCAGTTCTTC. Protein: CASSGDSSYNEQFF.

This clonotype was seen ten or more times. The chain combines TRBV7-6 with TRBJ1-5; D not resolved. The length of the CDR3 is 14 residues. Trimming removed 2 bases at V and 7 bases at J, with 12 bases between. Per germline, CDR1 SGHVS and CDR2 FNYEAQ. CDR3 nucleotide sequence: TGTGCCAGCAGCTTAACGGGAGTAGGCCAGCCCCAGCATTTT. Protein sequence: CASSLTGVGQPQHF.